The rows below give T cell receptor beta chains drawn from one sample of a study of cytomegalovirus exposure and HLA in healthy donors. Clones were read by immunoSEQ multiplex PCR, and TCRdb kept only the in-frame ones, dropping some. This sample has about 170,000 clones; roughly 80% occur once, and the top ten carry under 3%. Material for sequencing was PBMCs. These receptors came from a male donor in good health and CMV-seronegative. Each CDR3 is given with its conserved first and last residue. A D gene is named only where the DNA matches it firmly. The size field is filled for only some rows; it gives once, few, many or a size class.

>TRBJ1-5|.|TRBV6-5|TRBD1
TGTGCCAGCAGTCCCGGGACAGGGCGTTTGCCCCAGCATTTT
CASSPGTGRLPQHF
>TRBJ2-2|.|TRBV5-1|TRBD1
TGCGCCAGCAGCCGGGACAGACCGAACACCGGGGAGCTGTTTTTT
CASSRDRPNTGELFF
>TRBJ2-5|.|TRBV5-1|.
TGCGCCAGCAGCGGAGGGATAAATCACGAGACCCAGTACTTC
CASSGGINHETQYF
>TRBJ2-5|few|TRBV7-9|TRBD2
TGTGCCAGCAGCGCGACCCAACTAGCGGGGAGGGGAGAGACCCAGTACTTC
CASSATQLAGRGETQYF
>TRBJ1-2|once|TRBV6-6|TRBD1
TGTGCCAGCAACGACCGGGACAGAGGGAACTATGGCTACACCTTC
CASNDRDRGNYGYTF
>TRBJ1-4|.|TRBV10-1|TRBD1
TGCGCCAGCAGTGCCCTACCGGGACAGCCTTTTGCTAATGAAAAACTGTTTTTT
CASSALPGQPFANEKLFF
>TRBJ2-2|once|TRBV4-1|.
TGCGCCAGCAGCCAAGGGAAAGGGGCTCCTAACACCGGGGAGCTGTTTTTT
CASSQGKGAPNTGELFF
>TRBJ2-7|.|TRBV30|.
TGTGCCTGGGGATGGGCAGGTTTATCCTACGAGCAGTACTTC
CAWGWAGLSYEQYF
>TRBJ2-2|.|TRBV1|.
TGCACCAGCAGCCAATGGACAGGGGGTTTTAGGGGCACCGGGGAGCTGTTTTTT
CTSSQWTGGFRGTGELFF
>TRBJ2-5|.|TRBV7-8|.
TGTGCCAGCAGCTTACAGCCGTCGGGGACCCAGTACTTC
CASSLQPSGTQYF
>TRBJ1-4|.|TRBV7-2|.
TGTGCCAGCAGCTTAGCGGTACATGCAACTAATGAAAAACTGTTTTTT
CASSLAVHATNEKLFF
>TRBJ2-4|.|TRBV7-2|TRBD1
TGTGCCAGCAGCTATAAGGGGGCTAACATTCAGTACTTC
CASSYKGANIQYF
>TRBJ1-1|.|TRBV4-3|.
TGCGCCAGCAGCCAAGTTAGGAGGGCGGAAGCTTTCTTT
CASSQVRRAEAFF
>TRBJ1-4|.|TRBV19|TRBD1
TGTGCCAGCCAACAGGGGTGGGGCGAAAAACTGTTTTTT
CASQQGWGEKLFF
>TRBJ1-5|once|TRBV27|TRBD1
TGTGCCAGCAACCGACAGGGGGCTACTCAGCCCCAGCATTTT
CASNRQGATQPQHF
>TRBJ1-4|.|TRBV6-1|.
TGTGCCAGCAGTGGGCTGACAGGTACAAATGAAAAACTGTTTTTT
CASSGLTGTNEKLFF
>TRBJ2-7|.|TRBV19|.
TGTGCCAGTAGTATCAATTTCGGCTACGAGCAGTACTTC
CASSINFGYEQYF
>TRBJ1-2|once|TRBV25-1|TRBD1
TGTGCCAGCAGTGCCCGGACAGGGGCCCACTATGGCTACACCTTC
CASSARTGAHYGYTF
>TRBJ2-6|.|TRBV19|.
TGTGCCAGTAGTATTGTCAGCTCTGGGGCCAACGTCCTGACTTTC
CASSIVSSGANVLTF
>TRBJ1-5|once|TRBV4-1|.
TGCGCCAGCAGCCAAGATACCCCGGGACAAATTAGCAATCAGCCCCAGCATTTT
CASSQDTPGQISNQPQHF
>TRBJ1-6|.|TRBV6-5|.
TGTGCCAGCAGGGAGGGTTTAGGTAATTCACCCCTCCACTTT
CASREGLGNSPLHF
>TRBJ2-7|.|TRBV11-2|.
TGTGCCAGCAGCTTTTTCAACTCCTACGAGCAGTACTTC
CASSFFNSYEQYF